A single sample gave rise to the 18 T cell receptor beta chains below, sequenced in a study of blood T cell repertoires in COVID-19. Assay used: immunoSEQ multiplex PCR; TCRdb lists only in-frame clones, some missing. The table includes 230,000 or so clones, around 88% detected once. The sequenced sample consisted of PBMCs or T cells enriched from blood (not recorded which). The receptor set was obtained from a woman between 50 and 59 years old with acute COVID-19.

This chain connects TRBV7-2 to TRBJ2-5; 9 bases fit TRBD2. The CDR3 runs 19 residues. Germline values: CDR1 SGHTA, CDR2 FQGNSA. V was pared by 6 bases and J by 2 bases, with 19 bases of the junction left unmatched. CDR3 region: CASRKKVTGLARLQETQYF. The CDR3 bases are TGTGCCAGCAGAAAGAAAGTAACGGGACTAGCCAGACTTCAAGAGACCCAGTACTTC.

The chain has TRBV28 and TRBJ2-1; D may be TRBD2 (5 bases). This CDR3 comprises 12 residues. The germline V and J ends were trimmed by 7 bases and 6 bases, with 10 bases remaining between them. The germline gives CDR1 MDHEN, CDR2 SYDVKM. CDR3 nucleotide sequence: TGTGCCAGCAAGGAGACTACCAATGAGCAGTTCTTC. Its protein product is CASKETTNEQFF.

The rearrangement links TRBV7-2 to TRBJ2-3, with TRBD2 matching 14 bases. Germline assignment: CDR1 SGHTA and CDR2 FQGNSA. J gave up 6 bases and V 3 bases, and 8 bases lay outside the gene matches. The CDR3 has 17 residues. CDR3 loop: CASSLDRLAGGPDTQYF. CDR3 DNA: TGTGCCAGCAGCTTGGACCGACTAGCGGGAGGGCCTGATACGCAGTATTTT.

The J gene is TRBJ2-3, the V gene TRBV12-5, with D perhaps matching TRBD1 (6 bases). V was cut by 2 bases and J by 11 bases, with 17 bases left in between. Germline V gene lookup returns CDR1 LGHNT and CDR2 FRNRAP. The CDR3 consists of 14 residues. The CDR3: CASGLSAAGAKQYF. The DNA of the CDR3 is TGTGCTAGTGGTTTGAGTGCCGCAGGGGCGAAGCAGTATTTT.

The J gene is TRBJ1-4, the V gene TRBV28; 7 bases line up with TRBD1. CDR3 size: 13 residues. From germline, CDR1 is MDHEN and CDR2 SYDVKM. V dropped 6 bases and J dropped 6; count of bases not matched to a gene: 4. Here the CDR3 DNA reads TGTGCCAGCAGAAGGGGGCTTTATGAAAAACTGTTTTTT. It encodes CASRRGLYEKLFF.

This chain uses TRBV27 with TRBJ2-7; the D is unclear. Germline V gene lookup returns CDR1 MNHEY and CDR2 SMNVEV (reference sequence). Trimming removed 6 bases from V and 1 base from J, with 16 bases in between. This CDR3 has 15 residues. The CDR3 spells CASSTLNSASYEQYF. CDR3 in DNA: TGTGCCAGCAGCACCCTAAATTCCGCGTCCTACGAGCAGTACTTC.

The rearrangement uses TRBV2 and TRBJ2-7; 11 bases align to TRBD1. The CDR3 has 14 amino acids. In germline, CDR1 is SNHLY, CDR2 FYNNEI. The J segment lost 7 bases and the V segment lost 10 bases, leaving 12 bases of the junction unmatched. This CDR3 reads CAILTGTGGSEQYF. The CDR3 bases are TGTGCCATTCTTACCGGGACAGGGGGAAGTGAGCAGTACTTC.

The chain recombines TRBV27 with TRBJ2-2, with 8 bases fitting TRBD2. Germline assignment: CDR1 MNHEY and CDR2 SMNVEV (reference sequence). This CDR3 comprises 17 residues. J gave up 7 bases and V 1 base, and 11 bases lay outside the gene matches. The CDR3 protein is CASSLWSSGSPHGELFF. CDR3 coding DNA: TGTGCCAGCAGTTTATGGTCCAGCGGGAGTCCCCACGGGGAGCTGTTTTTT.

The chain uses TRBV9 and TRBJ2-3; 8 bases line up with TRBD2. J was trimmed by 4 bases and V by 0 bases; bases with no gene match: 7. The CDR3 covers 16 residues. The V gene's germline CDR1 is SGDLS and CDR2 YYNGEE. CDR3 residues: CASSVAAGAGADTQYF. The DNA of the CDR3 is TGTGCCAGCAGCGTAGCAGCGGGAGCAGGGGCAGATACGCAGTATTTT. Looking up the rest from reference TRBV9 and TRBJ2-3 gives the full variable domain: DSGVTQTPKHLITATGQRVTLRCSPRSGDLSVYWYQQSLDQGLQFLIQYYNGEERAKGNILERFSAQQFPDLHSELNLSSLELGDSALYFCASSVAAGAGADTQYFGPGTRLTVL.

The chain employs TRBV2 and TRBJ2-1; D not resolved. The V and J ends lost 8 bases and 4 bases respectively, with 9 bases between them. The length of the CDR3 is 12 residues. Germline V gene data show CDR1 as SNHLY and CDR2 as FYNNEI. CDR3 region: CASGGEYNEQFF. CDR3 DNA: TGTGCCAGCGGTGGAGAGTACAATGAGCAGTTCTTC.

The rearrangement uses TRBV18 and TRBJ2-3, with 11 bases aligning to TRBD2. J was trimmed by 0 bases and V by 5 bases; bases with no gene match: 4. This CDR3 comprises 16 residues. Germline CDR1 reads KGHSH; CDR2 reads LQKENI. In DNA, the CDR3 is TGTGCCAGCTCATCGACTAGCGGGGCTAGCACAGATACGCAGTATTTT. This encodes CASSSTSGASTDTQYF.

The rearrangement joins TRBV27 to TRBJ2-3, with 7 bases matching TRBD2. V was clipped by 4 bases and J by 1 base; unmatched bases: 5. Per the germline V gene, CDR1 is MNHEY and CDR2 is SMNVEV (reference sequence). This CDR3 comprises 15 residues. CDR3 region: CASSSPSGGTDTQYF. For the CDR3, the DNA is TGTGCCAGCAGTTCTCCTAGCGGAGGCACAGATACGCAGTATTTT.

The chain couples TRBV6-5 to TRBJ2-5; 9 positions agree with TRBD2. From germline, CDR1 is MNHEY and CDR2 SVGAGI. The CDR3 extends over 14 amino acids. V was clipped by 8 bases and J by 4 bases; unmatched bases: 8. The CDR3 coding sequence is TGTGCCAGCCGGCGACTAGCGGTTCTAGAGACCCAGTACTTC. Amino acids: CASRRLAVLETQYF.

The rearrangement links TRBV10-3 to TRBJ2-5; 11 bases are a match to TRBD2. The junction had 2 bases not matched to a gene; V was cut back by 2 bases and J by 3 bases. The CDR3 contains 15 residues. Germline-derived CDR1 and CDR2 are ENHRY and SYGVKD. The CDR3 DNA reads TGTGCCATCAGTGAGCTGGGACTAGCGGAAGAGACCCAGTACTTC. As protein: CAISELGLAEETQYF.

This clone has a single count. The chain uses TRBV19 and TRBJ2-6, with a possible D match to TRBD1 (5 bases). Between the trimmed V and J ends, which lost 8 bases and 4 bases, there was a span of 9 bases. Germline lookup yields CDR1 LNHDA and CDR2 SQIVND (reference sequence). CDR3 length: 13 residues. CDR3 nucleotides: TGTGCCAGTTCCCCAGGGGGGGCCAACGTCCTGACTTTC. Protein: CASSPGGANVLTF.

This clone came up once. V gene TRBV12-3 or TRBV12-4 combines with J gene TRBJ2-3, with a possible D match to TRBD2 (5 bases). Trimming pared 1 base from V and 5 bases from J, leaving 7 bases between. The CDR3 covers 13 residues. DNA for the CDR3: TGTGCCAGCAGTTTAGGGACTCTAGATACGCAGTATTTT. It specifies CASSLGTLDTQYF.

The rearrangement joins TRBV2 to TRBJ2-1, with D possibly TRBD2 on 6 matching bases. Germline V gene sequence: CDR1 SNHLY, CDR2 FYNNEI. The CDR3 runs 15 residues. The V gene lost 3 bases and the J gene lost 6 bases, with 15 bases spanning the gap. CDR3 region: CASSEVAASINEQFF. The CDR3, as DNA: TGTGCCAGCAGTGAGGTAGCGGCGTCAATCAATGAGCAGTTCTTC.

This chain joins TRBV2 and TRBJ2-7; maybe TRBD2 (6 bases). CDR1 is SNHLY and CDR2 is FYNNEI in the germline V gene. The CDR3 extends over 16 amino acids. V was trimmed by 6 bases and J by 2 bases, leaving 20 bases between them. CDR3 in DNA: TGTGCCAGCAGAGACCCGGGACTCCCCGGGCCCTACGAGCAGTACTTC. Amino acids: CASRDPGLPGPYEQYF.